This passage covers 10 T cell receptor beta chains from one sample sequenced in a study of shared clonotypes between healthy human individuals. Generated by immunoSEQ multiplex PCR, the TCRdb table keeps only in-frame clones and is missing some. The table records hundreds of thousands of clones, around 93% of them present only once. CD45RO-negative, CCR7-positively selected cells formed the naive CD8 fraction, excluding terminally differentiated effector memory CD45RA+ cells. The sample was naive CD8+ T cells sorted from blood. The origin of the receptors is a man aged 25-45 years in good health.

The chain links TRBV11-2 to TRBJ2-3, with a tentative D call TRBD2 (6 bases). Trimming stripped 2 bases from V and 5 bases from J, with 14 bases between. The CDR3 length is 15 residues. The V gene's germline CDR1 is SGHAT and CDR2 FQNNGV. CDR3 sequence reads: CASSLSGREIDTQYF. The CDR3 DNA reads as TGTGCCAGCAGCTTATCCGGGAGAGAGATAGATACGCAGTATTTT.

This rearrangement joins TRBV9 to TRBJ2-3; possibly TRBD2 for D (5 bases). The ends were cut back, 0 bases at V and 2 bases at J, with 10 bases in the middle. Germline CDR1 reads SGDLS; CDR2 reads YYNGEE. The CDR3 is 15 amino acids. The CDR3 loop reads CASSVGTSNTDTQYF. CDR3 in DNA: TGTGCCAGCAGCGTAGGGACTTCCAACACAGATACGCAGTATTTT.

This chain uses TRBV30 with TRBJ1-1; D ambiguous. V lost 4 bases and J 3 bases, leaving 3 bases between the germline ends. The germline V gene encodes CDR1 GTSNPN and CDR2 SVGIG (reference sequence). The CDR3 extends over 10 amino acids. CDR3: CAWIYTEAFF. The DNA of the CDR3 is TGTGCCTGGATTTACACTGAAGCTTTCTTT.

The chain links TRBV6-5 to TRBJ2-2; D may be TRBD1 or TRBD2 (6 bases each). The V end lost 2 bases, the J end lost 6 bases, and 13 bases lay between the germline ends. Germline V gives CDR1 MNHEY, CDR2 SVGAGI. This CDR3 spans 15 amino acids. The CDR3 is CASSYEGDLAGELFF. In DNA form, the CDR3 reads TGTGCCAGCAGTTACGAGGGGGACTTAGCCGGGGAGCTGTTTTTT.

The V and J genes are TRBV14 and TRBJ2-7; TRBD2 matches 14 bases. The length of the CDR3 is 19 residues. From germline, CDR1 is SGHDN and CDR2 FVKESK. V lost 0 bases and J lost 0; bases outside the gene matches: 7. CDR3 nucleotides: TGTGCCAGCAGCCAAGATCAAGGTGGACTAGCGGGAGGCTCCTACGAGCAGTACTTC. It translates to CASSQDQGGLAGGSYEQYF.

This sequence joins TRBV30 and TRBJ1-2; D is ambiguous. CDR3 length: 14 amino acids. The germline V gene has CDR1 GTSNPN and CDR2 SVGIG (reference sequence). V was pared by 1 base and J by 4 bases, with 13 bases between. The CDR3 loop is CAWSAPPPVYGYTF. Here the CDR3 DNA reads TGTGCCTGGAGTGCCCCACCGCCCGTCTATGGCTACACCTTC.

The CDR3 DNA follows: TGTGCCAGTAGTTCAGGGGCCGGGAGGGCCTCCTACGAGCAGTACTTC. It codes for CASSSGAGRASYEQYF. This chain uses TRBV19 with TRBJ2-7; 8 nucleotides agree with TRBD2. The ends lost 5 bases at V and 0 bases at J; junction bases unmatched: 9. The germline V gene has CDR1 LNHDA and CDR2 SQIVND (reference sequence). This CDR3 has 16 residues.

Notes on this clone: Other DNA sequences in the same sample also yield this CDR3. The rearrangement joins TRBV9 to TRBJ2-7, with a tentative D call TRBD1 (6 bases). CDR3 length equals 11 residues. CDR1 SGDLS and CDR2 YYNGEE come from the germline V gene. Between the trimmed V and J ends, which lost 5 bases and 6 bases, there was a span of 9 bases. The CDR3 loop reads CASSRGSEQYF. CDR3 DNA: TGTGCCAGCAGTAGGGGGAGCGAGCAGTACTTC.

Here the CDR3 DNA reads TGTGCCAGAAGCTTGGTCAGGACTAGCGGAGCCTACGAGCAGTACTTC. Its protein is CARSLVRTSGAYEQYF. The chain combines TRBV5-3 with TRBJ2-7; 10 bases agree with TRBD2. TRBV5-3 is an ORF, with its function uncertain. CDR3 length: 16 amino acids. Trimming took 0 bases from V and 2 from J; bases not matched to a gene: 5.

On this clone: The same CDR3 can be traced to other DNA sequences in this sample. This chain links TRBV5-4 with TRBJ2-7; D may be TRBD2 (5 bases). The V gene's germline CDR1 is SGHNT and CDR2 YYREEE (reference sequence). The V end lost 4 bases, the J end lost 7 bases, and 15 bases lay between the germline ends. The CDR3 runs 13 residues. The CDR3 here is CASSPGTGVEQYF. The DNA of the CDR3 is TGTGCCAGCAGCCCAGGCACCGGGGTTGAGCAGTACTTC.